Following are 27 T cell receptor beta chains from one sample sequenced in a study of OX40 agonist ivuxolimab in advanced cancers. Sequenced by immunoSEQ multiplex PCR; TCRdb stores in-frame clones only, minus some. The sample comprises 75,000 to 90,000 clones, about four fifths of which are singletons, and around 7.5% rests with the top ten. Sequences were derived from CD4+ or CD8+ T cells sorted from blood, sampled in a trial of the OX40 agonist ivuxolimab. These receptors all come from an adult with an advanced solid tumor such as melanoma, head and neck, liver or kidney cancer.

The sample holds a few counts of this clone. The V and J genes are TRBV4-2 and TRBJ1-2, with 7 bases matching TRBD1. Germline V gives CDR1 LGHNA, CDR2 YNFKEQ. The junction had 3 bases not matched to a gene; V was cut back by 4 bases and J by 1 base. CDR3 length: 14 residues. CDR3 protein: CASSRDRNNYGYTF. CDR3 DNA: TGTGCCAGCAGCCGGGACAGAAATAACTATGGCTACACCTTC.

The gene calls are TRBV5-1 and TRBJ2-3, with D tentatively TRBD2 (5 bases). V lost 0 bases and J 4 bases, leaving 12 bases between the germline ends. From germline, CDR1 is SGHRS and CDR2 YFSETQ. The CDR3 is 15 amino acids. In DNA form, the CDR3 reads TGCGCCAGCAGCTTGGCTTTCGGGGTTTCAGATACGCAGTATTTT. It is translated as CASSLAFGVSDTQYF.

The genes are TRBV19 and TRBJ1-6, with D possibly being TRBD1 (6 bases). Germline assignment: CDR1 LNHDA and CDR2 SQIVND (reference sequence). CDR3 length: 15 residues. Trimming stripped 2 bases from V and 5 bases from J, with 10 bases between. Here the CDR3 reads CASSIRPGDNSPLHF. The CDR3 DNA follows: TGTGCCAGTAGTATACGGCCAGGGGATAATTCACCCCTCCACTTT.

The chain joins TRBV13 to TRBJ1-5, with D unresolved. The CDR3 is 13 residues long. In germline, CDR1 is PRHDT, CDR2 FYEKMQ (reference sequence). Trimming left V 5 bases short and J 2 bases short, with 7 bases between. CDR3 sequence (DNA): TGTGCCAGCAGCCCCTGGGGCAATCAGCCCCAGCATTTT. It codes for CASSPWGNQPQHF.

The chain uses TRBV2 and TRBJ2-5; 7 positions agree with TRBD1. With 2 bases clipped from V and 4 bases from J, the junction kept 7 bases outside the gene matches. The CDR3 consists of 15 residues. From germline, CDR1 is SNHLY and CDR2 FYNNEI. The CDR3 DNA sequence: TGTGCCAGCAGTGAAAAGTGGGCAGGGGGAGAGACCCAGTACTTC. Translated, it gives CASSEKWAGGETQYF.

The chain recombines TRBV6-1 with TRBJ2-5, with 10 bases identical to TRBD1. The closer fit of TRBJ2-7 to the DNA end suggests the J call may be wrong. Germline-derived CDR1 and CDR2 are MNHNS and SASEGT. The CDR3 is made up of 15 amino acids. CDR3 sequence: CASTEIGQGAYEQYF. The CDR3 coding sequence is TGTGCCAGCACCGAAATAGGACAGGGGGCCTACGAGCAGTACTTC.

To note about this clone: Germline is not matched at one junction end, which may reflect a read error. The rearrangement links TRBV29-1 to TRBJ2-5; D gene uncertain. The CDR3 runs 8 residues. CDR1 and CDR2 from the germline V gene are SQVTM and ANQGSEA. The CDR3 sequence: CSVDPRNF. DNA for the CDR3: TGCAGCGTTGATCCTCGCAACTTC.

This clone came up once. The chain carries TRBV19 and TRBJ2-1; 9 positions agree with TRBD2. Germline V gene sequence: CDR1 LNHDA, CDR2 SQIVND (reference sequence). The V and J ends lost 7 bases and 2 bases, in that order; junction bases with no gene match: 6. The CDR3 has 15 amino acids. The CDR3 DNA reads as TGTGCCAGTACGAAAGCGGGAGGACCCTACAATGAGCAGTTCTTC. It yields the protein CASTKAGGPYNEQFF. The full variable domain, in which reference TRBV19 and TRBJ2-1 provide the parts outside the CDR3, is DGGITQSPKYLFRKEGQNVTLSCEQNLNHDAMYWYRQDPGQGLRLIYYSQIVNDFQKGDIAEGYSVSREKKESFPLTVTSAQKNPTAFYLCASTKAGGPYNEQFFGPGTRLTVL.

This clone has just a few counts. This sequence joins TRBV2 and TRBJ2-2; D not resolved. The V end lost 0 bases, the J end lost 1 base, and 6 bases lay between the germline ends. The CDR3 extends over 15 amino acids. Germline V lookup: CDR1 SNHLY, CDR2 FYNNEI. The CDR3 region is CASSEARLNTGELFF. As DNA, the CDR3 is TGTGCCAGCAGTGAAGCTCGATTGAACACCGGGGAGCTGTTTTTT. Complete variable domain (other parts from reference TRBV2 and TRBJ2-2): EPEVTQTPSHQVTQMGQEVILRCVPISNHLYFYWYRQILGQKVEFLVSFYNNEISEKSEIFDDQFSVERPDGSNFTLKIRSTKLEDSAMYFCASSEARLNTGELFFGEGSRLTVL.

This chain connects TRBV9 to TRBJ2-5, with D unclear. CDR1 is SGDLS, CDR2 YYNGEE, per germline. The CDR3 is made up of 13 amino acids. The V gene lost 0 bases and the J gene lost 6 bases, with 9 bases spanning the gap. The CDR3 spells CASSVDQTKTQYF. The CDR3 DNA reads as TGTGCCAGCAGCGTAGACCAAACGAAGACCCAGTACTTC.

The CDR3 sequence: CASSPGPGTAPYGYTF. For the CDR3, the DNA is TGTGCCAGCTCACCCGGCCCCGGGACCGCTCCGTATGGCTACACCTTC. The chain combines TRBV18 with TRBJ1-2; a weak D match, TRBD1 (5 bases). Germline loops: CDR1 KGHSH, CDR2 LQKENI. This CDR3 region has 16 residues. Between the trimmed V and J ends, which lost 3 bases and 5 bases, there was a span of 19 bases.

The V call is TRBV20-1, the J call TRBJ1-1; D unclear. Germline lookup yields CDR1 DFQATT and CDR2 SNEGSKA (reference sequence). Trimming cost V 2 bases and J 13 bases, with 11 bases left between them. The CDR3 sequence is 10 residues long. CDR3 in DNA: TGCAGTGCTAGAAGATCCGACATTTTCTTT. Translating gives CSARRSDIFF.

This clone was counted only a few times. V usage is TRBV5-1 and J usage is TRBJ2-1; 7 nucleotides agree with TRBD1. The CDR3 length is 16 residues. CDR1 is SGHRS and CDR2 is YFSETQ in the germline V gene. V trimming: 2 bases; J trimming: 4 bases; junction bases outside the gene matches: 9. Here the CDR3 reads CASSLEGGRGYNEQFF. The CDR3 region has the DNA TGCGCCAGCAGCTTAGAAGGGGGCAGGGGTTACAATGAGCAGTTCTTC.

The genes are TRBV18 and TRBJ2-7; 11 nucleotides align to TRBD1. The CDR3 runs 17 residues. The V gene end was trimmed by 3 bases and the J gene end by 4 bases; junction bases not matched to a gene: 11. Looked up from germline, CDR1 is KGHSH and CDR2 is LQKENI. CDR3 coding DNA: TGTGCCAGCTCACCTTTAGTCGGACAGGGGGCATTTTACGAGCAGTACTTC. It yields the protein CASSPLVGQGAFYEQYF.

CDR3 DNA: TGTGCCAGCAGTGCAGGACTTAACTACCAAACGCAGTATTTT. This codes for CASSAGLNYQTQYF. The chain recombines TRBV6-4 with TRBJ2-3; TRBD2 is a possible D gene (5 bases). In germline, CDR1 is MRHNA, CDR2 SNTAGT. V dropped 4 bases and J dropped 9 bases, with 17 bases sitting between them. There are 14 residues in the CDR3.

This chain uses TRBV7-9 with TRBJ2-5; 11 nucleotides align to TRBD2. V lost 4 bases to trimming and J lost 5 bases; unmatched junction nucleotides: 6. The CDR3 spans 15 residues. From germline, CDR1 is SEHNR and CDR2 FQNEAQ (reference sequence). Here the CDR3 DNA reads TGTGCCAGCAGCTACCTAGCGGGAGGAGGTGAGACCCAGTACTTC. Its translation is CASSYLAGGGETQYF.

This chain links TRBV18 with TRBJ1-1; TRBD1 matches at 9 bases. Trimming took 4 bases from V and 3 from J; bases not matched to a gene: 6. Germline V gene lookup returns CDR1 KGHSH and CDR2 LQKENI. The CDR3 runs to 15 residues. The CDR3 protein is CASSLQTGGDTEAFF. Written as DNA, the CDR3 is TGTGCCAGCTCACTACAGACAGGGGGAGACACTGAAGCTTTCTTT.

The rearrangement links TRBV7-9 to TRBJ2-1; D possibly matches TRBD1 or TRBD2 (5 bases each). Trimming shortened V by 7 bases and J by 1 base, and 14 bases separated the two germline ends. CDR3 length equals 15 residues. Germline-derived CDR1 and CDR2 are SEHNR and FQNEAQ (reference sequence). The CDR3 coding sequence is TGTGCCAGCACCTTGGGGACCGATTCCTACAATGAGCAGTTCTTC. This gives the protein CASTLGTDSYNEQFF.

The chain couples TRBV19 to TRBJ2-1; 9 nucleotides match TRBD1. CDR1 is LNHDA, CDR2 SQIVND, per germline (reference sequence). Trimming cost V 3 bases and J 9 bases; bases outside gene matches: 15. The CDR3 runs 17 residues. The CDR3, as DNA: TGTGCCAGTAGTATCGGAGCGGGACAGGGACCGAAGGGTGAGCAGTTCTTC. It codes for CASSIGAGQGPKGEQFF. Using reference TRBV19 and TRBJ2-1 for the parts outside the CDR3, the full variable domain is DGGITQSPKYLFRKEGQNVTLSCEQNLNHDAMYWYRQDPGQGLRLIYYSQIVNDFQKGDIAEGYSVSREKKESFPLTVTSAQKNPTAFYLCASSIGAGQGPKGEQFFGPGTRLTVL.

The rearrangement joins TRBV5-1 to TRBJ2-7, with D possibly being TRBD2 (6 bases). This CDR3 comprises 12 residues. Looked up from germline, CDR1 is SGHRS and CDR2 is YFSETQ. V gave up 7 bases and J gave up 3 bases, with 11 bases separating them. The CDR3 nucleotides are TGCGCCAGCGGGGACGGGGGCTACGAGCAGTACTTC. It yields the protein CASGDGGYEQYF.

This chain uses TRBV10-3 with TRBJ2-5; D remains ambiguous. V was cut by 2 bases and J by 5 bases, with 9 bases left in between. CDR1 is ENHRY, CDR2 SYGVKD, per germline. The CDR3 totals 13 residues. The CDR3 bases are TGTGCCATCAGTGAGGCCGTATCTGAGACCCAGTACTTC. Translated, it gives CAISEAVSETQYF.

The rearrangement joins TRBV5-1 to TRBJ2-5; unclear D gene. Per germline, CDR1 SGHRS and CDR2 YFSETQ. V was trimmed by 0 bases and J by 7 bases, leaving 22 bases between them. The length of the CDR3 is 17 residues. The CDR3 DNA follows: TGCGCCAGCAGCTTGGGACCCCTCCGGGTCCCCGGACGGACCCAGTACTTC. Its protein product is CASSLGPLRVPGRTQYF. The complete variable domain, with remaining parts taken from reference TRBV5-1 and TRBJ2-5, reads KAGVTQTPRYLIKTRGQQVTLSCSPISGHRSVSWYQQTPGQGLQFLFEYFSETQRNKGNFPGRFSGRQFSNSRSEMNVSTLELGDSALYLCASSLGPLRVPGRTQYFGPGTRLLVL.

The chain links TRBV10-1 to TRBJ2-5; a weak D match, TRBD1 (5 bases). V lost 6 bases and J lost 5, with 16 bases in between. This CDR3 contains 14 residues. The V gene's germline CDR1 is WNHNN and CDR2 SYGVQD (reference sequence). DNA for the CDR3: TGCGCCAGCAGGGCCCAAGGTTCAGGGGAGACCCAGTACTTC. Amino acids: CASRAQGSGETQYF.

V usage is TRBV6-5 and J usage is TRBJ1-6, with 7 nucleotides matching TRBD1. The V and J ends lost 3 bases and 5 bases, in that order; junction bases with no gene match: 4. CDR3 length: 15 amino acids. Germline V gives CDR1 MNHEY, CDR2 SVGAGI. DNA of the CDR3: TGTGCCAGCAGTTATTCGGGACAGAATAATTCACCCCTCCACTTT. It codes for CASSYSGQNNSPLHF.

The chain links TRBV7-8 to TRBJ2-5; D is perhaps TRBD1 (5 bases). CDR3 length: 14 amino acids. The germline V gene encodes CDR1 SGHVS and CDR2 FQNEAQ. The V gene lost 1 base and the J gene lost 4 bases, with 10 bases spanning the gap. CDR3 region: CASSLVFRVETQYF. In DNA, the CDR3 is TGTGCCAGCAGCTTAGTGTTCAGGGTAGAGACCCAGTACTTC.

V gene TRBV5-1 combines with J gene TRBJ2-1; 7 nucleotides agree with TRBD2. Trimming at V came to 5 bases and at J to 1 base, leaving 6 bases not matched to a gene. The CDR3 spans 15 residues. CDR1 SGHRS and CDR2 YFSETQ come from the germline V gene. The CDR3 DNA sequence: TGCGCCAGCAGTCGGGGGGTAGGGTCCTACAATGAGCAGTTCTTC. It encodes CASSRGVGSYNEQFF.

This chain links TRBV18 with TRBJ1-2, with 8 positions matching TRBD1. V lost 5 bases, J lost 3 bases, and 8 bases stayed unmatched. CDR1 is KGHSH, CDR2 LQKENI, per germline. CDR3 size: 15 residues. The DNA for the CDR3 is TGTGCCAGCTCAACAAACCCGGACAGGGACTATGGCTACACCTTC. Protein: CASSTNPDRDYGYTF.